This entry lists 25 T cell receptor beta chains sequenced from one sample in a study of T cells after yellow fever vaccination. TCRdb ran MiXCR on the 5' RACE reads and lists one entry per CDR3 protein. This table holds under 700,000 distinct CDR3 sequences, less than 20% found once. The sequenced sample was PBMCs, obtained less than 6 days after the first yellow fever vaccination. The source is a man aged 18 to 35 who received the YFV17D yellow fever vaccine.

This clonotype came up a few times. The chain carries TRBV4-3 and TRBJ2-7; 8 bases agree with TRBD2. The CDR3 totals 14 residues. Germline loops: CDR1 LGHNA, CDR2 YSLEER. V lost 1 base, J lost 6 bases, and 5 bases stayed unmatched. The CDR3 DNA reads TGCGCCAGCAGCCAAGTCGGGGGGGCCGGCGAGCAGTACTTC. Protein: CASSQVGGAGEQYF.

This clonotype was recorded at least ten times. CDR3 nucleotides: TGTGCCAGCAGGGGTAACAGGGCCGAGTATGAAAAACTGTTTTTT. Amino acids: CASRGNRAEYEKLFF. This rearrangement joins TRBV6-1 to TRBJ1-4; possibly TRBD1 for D (6 bases). The CDR3 sequence is 15 residues long. Trimming left V 6 bases short and J 6 bases short, with 17 bases between. Germline CDR1 is MNHNS and CDR2 is SASEGT.

The genes are TRBV28 and TRBJ2-7, with D perhaps TRBD1 (6 bases). Germline values: CDR1 MDHEN, CDR2 SYDVKM. Trimming shortened V by 3 bases and J by 4 bases, and 16 bases separated the two germline ends. This CDR3 contains 15 residues. The CDR3 bases are TGTGCCAGCAGTTTTGCGCAGGGGCTTGGGTACGAGCAGTACTTC. It yields the protein CASSFAQGLGYEQYF.

The DNA of the CDR3 is TGTGCCAGCAGTCTCAGGGTTCCAATCTATGGCTACACCTTC. It codes for CASSLRVPIYGYTF. The chain has TRBV12-3 or TRBV12-4 and TRBJ1-2, with TRBD1 as a possible D gene (5 bases). V shed 5 bases and J shed 4 bases, with 14 bases lying between them. CDR3 length equals 14 residues.

The chain has TRBV4-1 and TRBJ1-6, with TRBD1 identical over 10 bases. This CDR3 contains 16 residues. From germline, CDR1 is MGHRA and CDR2 YSYEKL. V gave up 1 base and J gave up 9 bases; unmatched junction bases: 6. CDR3 amino acids: CASSQVPGQGRSPLHF. CDR3 nucleotides: TGCGCCAGCAGCCAAGTCCCGGGACAGGGGCGTTCACCCCTCCACTTT.

The CDR3 spells CAWSRDRGDSPLHF. The CDR3 DNA sequence: TGTGCCTGGAGTCGGGACAGGGGGGATTCACCCCTCCACTTT. The chain uses TRBV30 and TRBJ1-6, with TRBD1 identical over 11 bases. The V gene end was trimmed by 2 bases and the J gene end by 8 bases; junction bases not matched to a gene: 2. This CDR3 is built from 14 residues. Germline lookup yields CDR1 GTSNPN and CDR2 SVGIG (reference sequence). Drawing the rest from reference TRBV30 and TRBJ1-6, the complete variable domain is SQTIHQWPATLVQPVGSPLSLECTVEGTSNPNLYWYRQAAGRGLQLLFYSVGIGQISSEVPQNLSASRPQDRQFILSSKKLLLSDSGFYLCAWSRDRGDSPLHFGNGTRLTVT.

There are many counts of this clonotype. The rearrangement uses TRBV20-1 and TRBJ2-5; 7 bases match TRBD2. CDR1 is DFQATT, CDR2 SNEGSKA, per germline (reference sequence). The CDR3 runs to 12 residues. V dropped 3 bases and J dropped 2; count of bases not matched to a gene: 0. CDR3 nucleotides: TGCAGTGCTAGCGGGGGGCAAGAGACCCAGTACTTC. It is translated as CSASGGQETQYF.

The chain has TRBV7-3 and TRBJ2-3; 12 bases are a match to TRBD2. The CDR3 is 18 residues long. Germline CDR1 SGHTA, CDR2 FQGTGA. Trimming removed 0 bases from V and 6 bases from J; junction bases left unmatched: 10. The CDR3 is CASSLTPTSGGRLDTQYF. The CDR3 DNA follows: TGTGCCAGCAGCTTAACACCGACTAGCGGGGGAAGGTTGGATACGCAGTATTTT.

This clonotype was detected ten times or more. This chain uses TRBV7-2 with TRBJ2-5; 8 nucleotides line up with TRBD1. The length of the CDR3 is 14 residues. Germline V lookup: CDR1 SGHTA, CDR2 FQGNSA. V lost 5 bases to trimming and J lost 3 bases; unmatched junction nucleotides: 5. CDR3 bases: TGTGCCAGCAGCGTGGACAGGGTGGAAGAGACCCAGTACTTC. It translates to CASSVDRVEETQYF.

A few counts support this clonotype. V gene TRBV20-1 combines with J gene TRBJ1-5, with 7 bases matching TRBD1. The CDR3 runs 13 residues. Germline lookup yields CDR1 DFQATT and CDR2 SNEGSKA (reference sequence). J was trimmed by 6 bases and V by 6 bases; bases with no gene match: 8. In DNA form, the CDR3 reads TGCAGTGCCTCAGGGGGGCGCGGTCAGCCCCAGCATTTT. This translates into CSASGGRGQPQHF.

This clonotype was seen a few times. The genes are TRBV7-9 and TRBJ1-1; 7 bases agree with TRBD1. Germline V gene sequence: CDR1 SEHNR, CDR2 FQNEAQ (reference sequence). The V segment lost 1 base and the J segment 5 bases; nucleotides outside the gene matches: 7. This CDR3 comprises 15 residues. The CDR3: CASSLGRDRSTEAFF. The DNA of the CDR3 is TGTGCCAGCAGCTTAGGTCGGGACAGATCTACTGAAGCTTTCTTT.

The chain couples TRBV4-2 to TRBJ1-1; the D is unclear. The CDR3 length is 16 residues. The V gene lost 0 bases and the J gene lost 2 bases, with 13 bases spanning the gap. CDR1 and CDR2 (germline): LGHNA, YNFKEQ. The CDR3 reads CASSQDLGLPNTEAFF. The DNA for the CDR3 is TGTGCCAGCAGCCAAGATCTTGGGCTCCCCAACACTGAAGCTTTCTTT.

This clonotype has more than one count but fewer than ten. J is TRBJ1-4 and V is TRBV20-1; D call uncertain. The V end was cut by 5 bases, the J end by 0 bases, with 10 bases between. This CDR3 comprises 14 residues. Per germline, CDR1 DFQATT and CDR2 SNEGSKA (reference sequence). The CDR3 loop is CSASRQPTNEKLFF. CDR3 DNA: TGCAGTGCTTCCCGTCAGCCAACTAATGAAAAACTGTTTTTT.

Points on this clonotype: Relative to the germline gene, one junction end is altered; a read error may explain this. The chain links TRBV6-2 or TRBV6-3 to TRBJ2-2; TRBD1 aligns across 11 bases. This CDR3 has 16 amino acids. Per the germline V gene, CDR1 is MNHEY and CDR2 is SVGEGT. The CDR3 is CASRYPGTGGTGELFF. CDR3 sequence (DNA): TGTGCCAGCCGTTACCCCGGGACAGGGGGGACCGGGGAGCTGTTTTTT.

This chain links TRBV12-3 or TRBV12-4 with TRBJ1-1, with D perhaps matching TRBD1 (5 bases). V lost 1 base to trimming and J lost 0 bases, with 9 bases between them. The CDR3 is 15 residues long. CDR3 nucleotides: TGTGCCAGCAGTTTAGTTCAGGGCTTGAACACTGAAGCTTTCTTT. Translation gives CASSLVQGLNTEAFF.

This clonotype has only a few counts. The chain carries TRBV4-1 and TRBJ1-6; D is undetermined. CDR3 length: 16 amino acids. V was pared by 0 bases and J by 8 bases, with 14 bases between. Germline values: CDR1 MGHRA, CDR2 YSYEKL. For the CDR3, the DNA is TGCGCCAGCAGCCAAGATCAAGAGATGACCTATTCACCCCTCCACTTT. Protein sequence: CASSQDQEMTYSPLHF.

This clonotype was seen at least ten times. The V and J genes are TRBV20-1 and TRBJ2-3, with a possible D match to TRBD2 (6 bases). V was clipped by 1 base and J by 5 bases, with 7 bases between them. This CDR3 is 12 amino acids long. Germline V gene lookup returns CDR1 DFQATT and CDR2 SNEGSKA (reference sequence). The CDR3 loop is CSARVGGDTQYF. CDR3 DNA: TGCAGTGCTAGAGTGGGGGGAGATACGCAGTATTTT.

Turning to this clonotype: One junction end disagrees with the germline gene, perhaps due to a read error. The chain links TRBV5-1 to TRBJ2-7, with D perhaps matching TRBD1 or TRBD2 (5 bases each). Per the germline V gene, CDR1 is SGHRS and CDR2 is YFSETQ. The CDR3 contains 13 residues. CDR3 in DNA: TGCGTCAGCAGCCTTGGGGGATTCTACGAGCAGTACTTC. This translates into CVSSLGGFYEQYF.

The genes are TRBV18 and TRBJ2-5; possible D gene TRBD2, 6 bases. From germline, CDR1 is KGHSH and CDR2 LQKENI. This CDR3 is 15 amino acids long. Between the trimmed V and J ends, which lost 3 bases and 5 bases, there was a span of 16 bases. CDR3 DNA: TGTGCCAGCTCACCTGCGGACTACCCCCGGGAGACCCAGTACTTC. It codes for CASSPADYPRETQYF. The full variable domain, with the rest looked up from reference TRBV18 and TRBJ2-5, is NAGVMQNPRHLVRRRGQEARLRCSPMKGHSHVYWYRQLPEEGLKFMVYLQKENIIDESGMPKERFSAEFPKEGPSILRIQQVVRGDSAAYFCASSPADYPRETQYFGPGTRLLVL.

The chain carries TRBV20-1 and TRBJ2-5, with 8 bases matching TRBD1. The CDR3 extends over 14 amino acids. V lost 2 bases to trimming and J lost 5 bases; unmatched junction nucleotides: 7. Germline V gene lookup returns CDR1 DFQATT and CDR2 SNEGSKA (reference sequence). CDR3 coding DNA: TGCAGTGCTAGATTCAGGGGGCGGGTCGAGACCCAGTACTTC. Amino acids: CSARFRGRVETQYF.

This clonotype was found a few times. The rearrangement links TRBV28 to TRBJ1-5; D is uncertain. The ends were cut back, 3 bases at V and 4 bases at J, with 10 bases in the middle. The CDR3 has 14 amino acids. Germline V CDR1 and CDR2: MDHEN, SYDVKM. CDR3 DNA sequence: TGTGCCAGCAGTTTCGGGGTAAGAAATCAGCCCCAGCATTTT. Encoded protein: CASSFGVRNQPQHF.

The CDR3 region is CASSPRDRGRGEQFF. The CDR3 region has the DNA TGTGCCAGCAGCCCACGGGACAGGGGGCGGGGTGAGCAGTTCTTC. The V call is TRBV7-3, the J call TRBJ2-1, with TRBD1 matching over 12 bases. Germline lookup yields CDR1 SGHTA and CDR2 FQGTGA. The CDR3 spans 15 residues. V lost 5 bases, J lost 9 bases, and 8 bases stayed unmatched. Using reference TRBV7-3 and TRBJ2-1 for the parts outside the CDR3, the full variable domain is GAGVSQTPSNKVTEKGKYVELRCDPISGHTALYWYRQSLGQGPEFLIYFQGTGAADDSGLPNDRFFAVRPEGSVSTLKIQRTERGDSAVYLCASSPRDRGRGEQFFGPGTRLTVL.

This clonotype has at least ten counts. The rearrangement joins TRBV29-1 to TRBJ2-1; D not resolved. CDR1 is SQVTM, CDR2 ANQGSEA, per germline. The CDR3 is 10 amino acids. With 4 bases removed from V and 6 bases from J, the gap between germline ends came to 4 bases. The CDR3 here is CSVGSNEQFF. CDR3 DNA: TGCAGCGTTGGGAGCAATGAGCAGTTCTTC.

The chain links TRBV5-1 to TRBJ1-4; maybe TRBD1 (5 bases). Looked up from germline, CDR1 is SGHRS and CDR2 is YFSETQ. Trimming stripped 0 bases from V and 7 bases from J, with 10 bases between. The CDR3 contains 14 residues. CDR3 loop: CASSLAGSGEKLFF. CDR3 sequence (DNA): TGCGCCAGCAGCTTGGCAGGGAGCGGTGAAAAACTGTTTTTT.

CDR3 in DNA: TGTGCCAGCAGCCCTCGGGGGGACCAAGAGACCCAGTACTTC. Protein sequence: CASSPRGDQETQYF. The chain carries TRBV11-3 and TRBJ2-5; 7 bases match TRBD2. Germline CDR1 reads SGHNT; CDR2 reads YENEEA. V lost 5 bases to trimming and J lost 0 bases; unmatched junction nucleotides: 3. The CDR3 contains 14 residues.